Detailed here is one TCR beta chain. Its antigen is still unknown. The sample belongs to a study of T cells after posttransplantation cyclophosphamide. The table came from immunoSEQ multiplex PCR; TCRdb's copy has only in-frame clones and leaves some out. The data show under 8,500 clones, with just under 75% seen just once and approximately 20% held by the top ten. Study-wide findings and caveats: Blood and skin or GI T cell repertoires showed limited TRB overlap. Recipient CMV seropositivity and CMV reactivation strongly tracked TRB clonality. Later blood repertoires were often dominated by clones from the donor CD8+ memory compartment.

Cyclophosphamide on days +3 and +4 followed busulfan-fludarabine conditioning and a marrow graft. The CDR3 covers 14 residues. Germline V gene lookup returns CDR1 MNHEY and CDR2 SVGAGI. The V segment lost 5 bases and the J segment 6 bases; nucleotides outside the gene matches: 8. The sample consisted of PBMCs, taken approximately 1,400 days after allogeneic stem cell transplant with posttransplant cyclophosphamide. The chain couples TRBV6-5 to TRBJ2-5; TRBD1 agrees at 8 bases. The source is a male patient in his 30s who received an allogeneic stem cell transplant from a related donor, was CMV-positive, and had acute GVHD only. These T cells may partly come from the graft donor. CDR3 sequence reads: CASSPWTGQKTQYF. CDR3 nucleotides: TGTGCCAGCAGTCCCTGGACAGGGCAAAAGACCCAGTACTTC.